This TCR beta chain derives from a study of blood T cell repertoires in COVID-19. J lost 4 bases, V lost 2 bases, and 2 bases had no gene match. Germline values: CDR1 MDHEN, CDR2 SYDVKM. The CDR3 length is 15 residues. Using immunoSEQ multiplex PCR, the repertoire was profiled, and TCRdb retains in-frame clones only, with some absent. The data show almost 250,000 clones, with around 88% seen just once and roughly 5.2% held by the top ten. The rearrangement links TRBV28 to TRBJ2-5, with 12 bases lining up with TRBD2. This receptor was taken from a woman older than 75 with COVID-19, enrolled during active disease. The source material was peripheral blood. CDR3 protein: CASSLLAGGPETQYF. Here the CDR3 DNA reads TGTGCCAGCAGTTTACTAGCGGGGGGGCCAGAGACCCAGTACTTC.